What follows are 8 T cell receptor beta chains derived from one specimen sequenced in a study of Ad26.COV2.S vaccination and SARS-CoV-2 variants. The treatment was: roughly 19 received Ad26.COV2.S at low or high dose, single or two shots; about five received placebo; per-sample allocation not given. Samples analyzed were those drawn on day 63 after the first vaccine or placebo injection. Clones were read by immunoSEQ multiplex PCR, and TCRdb kept only the in-frame ones, dropping some. The table lists hundreds of thousands of clones, around 82% of them singletons, with about 7.4% in the top ten. This specimen was peripheral blood, taken in a trial of Ad26.COV2.S vaccine versus placebo. The receptors were gathered from a person aged 18-60 years who received the Ad26.COV2.S COVID-19 vaccine or a placebo.

The chain combines TRBV10-3 with TRBJ1-6; tentatively, D is TRBD1 (6 bases). V dropped 0 bases and J dropped 7 bases, with 10 bases sitting between them. Per germline, CDR1 ENHRY and CDR2 SYGVKD. The CDR3 loop spans 15 amino acids. The CDR3 spells CAISESMQGNSPLHF. For the CDR3, the DNA is TGTGCCATCAGTGAGTCAATGCAGGGGAATTCACCCCTCCACTTT.

A note on this clone: The identical CDR3 is also encoded by other nucleotide sequences in the sample. The chain is built from TRBV2 and TRBJ1-2; D is ambiguous. Trimming shortened V by 4 bases and J by 4 bases, and 16 bases separated the two germline ends. The CDR3 runs 15 residues. The germline V gene has CDR1 SNHLY and CDR2 FYNNEI. DNA for the CDR3: TGTGCCAGCAGTGTCGATGTCAGTAAAGGCTATGGCTACACCTTC. Its protein product is CASSVDVSKGYGYTF.

The V call is TRBV12-5, the J call TRBJ1-1; 10 positions agree with TRBD1. CDR1 is LGHNT, CDR2 FRNRAP, per germline. This CDR3 has 17 amino acids. V trimming: 3 bases; J trimming: 6 bases; junction bases outside the gene matches: 13. CDR3 DNA: TGTGCTAGTGGTTTCTCTTCCGGGACAGGGGTTAACGCTGAAGCTTTCTTT. This sequence encodes CASGFSSGTGVNAEAFF.

The J gene is TRBJ2-2, the V gene TRBV9; D assignment may be TRBD1 or TRBD2 (5 bases each). V was trimmed by 2 bases and J by 4 bases, leaving 15 bases between them. CDR1 is SGDLS, CDR2 YYNGEE, per germline. There are 16 residues in the CDR3. For the CDR3, the DNA is TGTGCCAGCAGCGTTGCCTCCGGGACCGCCACCGGGGAGCTGTTTTTT. Translation gives CASSVASGTATGELFF.

This rearrangement joins TRBV4-1 to TRBJ2-1, with TRBD2 as a possible D gene (6 bases). V lost 1 base, J lost 0 bases, and 7 bases lay in between. The V gene's germline CDR1 is MGHRA and CDR2 YSYEKL. The CDR3 length is 15 residues. The CDR3 region is CASSQAGSSYNEQFF. CDR3 in DNA: TGCGCCAGCAGCCAAGCCGGGAGCTCCTACAATGAGCAGTTCTTC.

This clone was detected only a few times. The gene calls are TRBV5-4 and TRBJ1-3; weak D call: TRBD1 (6 bases). The ends were cut back, 4 bases at V and 4 bases at J, with 12 bases in the middle. The CDR3 covers 14 residues. Germline CDR1 and CDR2: SGHNT and YYREEE (reference sequence). CDR3 nucleotides: TGTGCCAGCAGCCCCCAGGGGTCGGGAAACACCATATATTTT. It specifies CASSPQGSGNTIYF.

In this sample, this clone turned up once. DNA for the CDR3: TGTGCCAGCAGCAAGACGGGGAACACTGAAGCTTTCTTT. Protein product: CASSKTGNTEAFF. The rearrangement links TRBV6-5 to TRBJ1-1, with no clear D. The CDR3 is 13 residues long. Trimming cost V 6 bases and J 1 base, with 9 bases left between them. Germline CDR1 MNHEY, CDR2 SVGAGI.

This clone was detected only a few times. This sequence joins TRBV5-6 and TRBJ1-6; D gene ambiguous. With 4 bases removed from V and 7 bases from J, the gap between germline ends came to 9 bases. The CDR3 loop spans 13 amino acids. Germline V gene data show CDR1 as SGHDT and CDR2 as YYEEEE. DNA for the CDR3: TGTGCCAGCAGCCCCCGGAGAAATTCACCCCTCCACTTT. Protein product: CASSPRRNSPLHF.